The 15 T cell receptor beta chains listed next were all sequenced from one sample in a study of T cell repertoires in cytomegalovirus infection (dated by TCRdb to 2018 to 2020). These receptors are not linked to any known antigen. Explained via the paper, the treatment or condition label denotes: in vitro stimulation with specific CMV peptide epitopes to enrich CMV-specific T cells. For sequencing, an Illumina HiSeq 1500 was employed. Clones were called with MiXCR by TCRdb after fastp trimmed the public reads at Q25, and only in-frame beta chains were retained. Merged by CDR3 protein, the rows form single entries marked with the most common genes and DNA. The table for this sample lists roughly 990,000 distinct CDR3 sequences; roughly a third of them were counted only once. The ten largest account for around 15% of the sample. This material consisted of cultured CD8+ T cells from PBMCs, taken from culture after CMV antigen stimulation. These receptors were taken from a human donor in good health (CMV status not recorded). Some clones in this sample may be carry-over from other donors' samples.

CDR3 DNA: TGTGCCAGCAGCGCGGACAGAGACCCCACCTTC. Protein sequence: CASSADRDPTF. This chain uses TRBV7-9 with TRBJ1-2; TRBD1 is a possible D gene (6 bases). Germline V gives CDR1 SEHNR, CDR2 FQNEAQ (reference sequence). The CDR3 is 11 amino acids. Trimming took 5 bases from V and 13 from J, leaving 14 bases between them. Complete variable domain (other parts from reference TRBV7-9 and TRBJ1-2): DTGVSQNPRHKITKRGQNVTFRCDPISEHNRLYWYRQTLGQGPEFLTYFQNEAQLEKSRLLSDRFSAERPKGSFSTLEIQRTEQGDSAMYLCASSADRDPTFGSGTRLTVV.

In its sample, this clonotype was seen a few times. This chain uses TRBV28 with TRBJ2-1; D gene uncertain. The CDR3 has 14 amino acids. Germline lookup yields CDR1 MDHEN and CDR2 SYDVKM. V lost 6 bases to trimming and J lost 8 bases, with 17 bases between them. The CDR3 loop reads CASRTLPGWDEQFF. The CDR3 nucleotides are TGTGCCAGCAGGACTCTCCCCGGGTGGGATGAGCAGTTCTTC.

The chain carries TRBV19 and TRBJ2-5; 7 bases agree with TRBD1. After removal of 8 bases from V and 5 bases from J, the junction contained 14 bases not matched to a gene. In germline, CDR1 is LNHDA, CDR2 SQIVND (reference sequence). The CDR3 totals 15 residues. The CDR3 region has the DNA TGTGCCAGTTGCTTTCGGGACAGTAATTGTGAGACCCAGTACTTC. Protein product: CASCFRDSNCETQYF.

The V gene is TRBV12-3 or TRBV12-4, the J gene TRBJ1-3, with a possible D match to TRBD1 (6 bases). This CDR3 spans 15 amino acids. Trimming shortened V by 7 bases and J by 4 bases, and 17 bases separated the two germline ends. The CDR3 sequence: CASTPGGWPGNTIYF. In DNA, the CDR3 is TGTGCCAGCACCCCGGGGGGCTGGCCGGGAAACACCATATATTTT.

This clonotype has just a few counts. V gene TRBV6-5 combines with J gene TRBJ2-2; 11 bases line up with TRBD2. The CDR3 covers 16 residues. Germline V gives CDR1 MNHEY, CDR2 SVGAGI. The V and J ends lost 1 base and 5 bases, in that order; junction bases with no gene match: 3. The CDR3 loop is CASSYLASGGTGELFF. In DNA, the CDR3 is TGTGCCAGCAGTTACTTGGCTAGCGGGGGGACCGGGGAGCTGTTTTTT.

This chain connects TRBV5-1 to TRBJ2-1, with a weak D call TRBD2 (5 bases). V was cut by 4 bases and J by 14 bases, with 13 bases left in between. Germline V gene data show CDR1 as SGHRS and CDR2 as YFSETQ. This CDR3 is 11 amino acids long. The CDR3 nucleotides are TGCGCCAGCAGCGAGGGTCATACGAAGTTCTTC. Protein product: CASSEGHTKFF.

This clonotype was observed a handful of times. The J gene is TRBJ2-2, the V gene TRBV25-1; TRBD1 might be the D (5 bases). V was trimmed by 3 bases and J by 7 bases, leaving 9 bases between them. The CDR3 is 13 amino acids. Germline values: CDR1 MGHDK, CDR2 SYGVNS. CDR3 sequence reads: CASSDFRDGELFF. The DNA for the CDR3 is TGTGCCAGCAGTGACTTCAGGGACGGGGAGCTGTTTTTT.

The chain recombines TRBV23-1 with TRBJ2-7, with 13 nucleotides matching TRBD2. TRBV23-1 carries the ORF label, with uncertain function. This CDR3 is built from 15 residues. J was trimmed by 2 bases and V by 8 bases; bases with no gene match: 6. The CDR3 bases are TGCGCCAGCGGGACTAGCGGGGCCCAAGCCTACGAGCAGTACTTC. As protein: CASGTSGAQAYEQYF.

The gene calls are TRBV3-1 and TRBJ1-1; tentatively, D is TRBD1 (5 bases). The CDR3 consists of 13 residues. With 0 bases removed from V and 4 bases from J, the gap between germline ends came to 6 bases. Germline V CDR1 and CDR2: LGHDT, YNNKEL (reference sequence). The DNA of the CDR3 is TGTGCCAGCAGCCAAGATCAGGGCACTGAAGCTTTCTTT. Protein sequence: CASSQDQGTEAFF.

This rearrangement joins TRBV7-9 to TRBJ2-7, with D maybe TRBD2 (7 bases). This CDR3 has 15 residues. Germline CDR1 reads SEHNR; CDR2 reads FQNEAQ (reference sequence). The CDR3 coding sequence is TGTGCTAGCAGCTGTGAGGGGGGAGGGGCCTACGAGCAGTACGTC. It encodes CASSCEGGGAYEQYV.

This chain links TRBV9 with TRBJ2-2, with TRBD1 identical over 7 bases. This CDR3 region has 16 residues. The germline V gene encodes CDR1 SGDLS and CDR2 YYNGEE. V was pared by 1 base and J by 2 bases, with 5 bases of the junction left unmatched. CDR3 sequence (DNA): TGTGCCAGCAGCGTAACAGACAGGGCTAACACCGGGGAGCTGTTTTTT. Its translation is CASSVTDRANTGELFF.

The gene calls are TRBV7-9 and TRBJ1-1, with 7 positions matching TRBD1. V shed 5 bases, J shed 3 bases, and the junction held 15 bases outside the gene matches. This CDR3 has 17 residues. Germline CDR1 is SEHNR and CDR2 is FQNEAQ (reference sequence). The CDR3 here is CASSPGEGAFKHTEAFF. CDR3 nucleotide sequence: TGTGCCAGCAGCCCTGGGGAGGGGGCGTTTAAGCACACTGAAGCTTTCTTT.

This clonotype has a handful of counts. CDR3 protein: CASSFLGQGRGEKLFF. CDR3 DNA sequence: TGTGCCAGCAGTTTCCTCGGACAGGGGAGGGGTGAAAAACTGTTTTTT. V usage is TRBV27 and J usage is TRBJ1-4; the match to TRBD1 covers 9 bases. Trimming at V came to 3 bases and at J to 7 bases, leaving 9 bases not matched to a gene. From germline, CDR1 is MNHEY and CDR2 SMNVEV (reference sequence). CDR3 length equals 16 residues.

A note on this clonotype: With a much larger clone just one base away, this may be a read error. The J gene is TRBJ1-2, the V gene TRBV7-2, with TRBD1 identical over 9 bases. The length of the CDR3 is 19 residues. The V and J ends lost 0 bases and 2 bases, in that order; junction bases with no gene match: 13. Germline CDR1 is SGHTA and CDR2 is FQGNSA. CDR3 protein: CASSLAYQLGQGLNYGYTF. Here the CDR3 DNA reads TGTGCCAGCAGCTTAGCCTACCAACTGGGACAGGGATTAAACTATGGCTACACCTTC.

At least ten counts were recorded for this clonotype. The rearrangement joins TRBV7-9 to TRBJ2-1; D gene unclear. V lost 5 bases and J 8 bases, leaving 19 bases between the germline ends. The CDR3 spans 15 residues. Germline V gene sequence: CDR1 SEHNR, CDR2 FQNEAQ (reference sequence). For the CDR3, the DNA is TGTGCCAGCAGCCCTCTGGGCCGTCCTGTGGATGAGCAGTTCTTC. This encodes CASSPLGRPVDEQFF.